This paragraph reports one TCR beta chain. Antigen unknown. This specimen comes from a study of blood T cells in healthy people across ages. Study-wide results and caveats: Shifts in expanded clonotypes may have been confounded by donor CMV status, which was unknown. Age showed a roughly linear inverse relationship with TCR beta diversity per million T cells.

Germline trimming cut 8 bases from V and 6 bases from J; bases unmatched to any gene: 6. This CDR3 region has 14 residues. CDR1 and CDR2 from the germline V gene are LNHDA and SQIVND (reference sequence). Isolated PBMCs totaled at least 6 million in each sample. It was with a sample-barcoded 5' primer and a J-beta primer mix that a second PCR of roughly 7 to 12 cycles was run. The yield of each sample was at least 2.5 million CDR3-containing paired-end reads. Using its own MiXCR run on the 5' RACE reads, TCRdb lists one record per CDR3 protein. There are 1.5 million to 2 million distinct CDR3 sequences in the sample; roughly 28% occur only once, and about 8% lies in the top ten.

The sequence was obtained from a woman in her thirties in good health. Source material: blood. The chain employs TRBV19 and TRBJ2-1, with 11 bases lining up with TRBD2. CDR3 in DNA: TGTGCCAGTGGCGATAGCGGGAGGGCCAATGAGCAGTTCTTC. Protein: CASGDSGRANEQFF.